This T cell receptor beta chain stems from a study of OX40 agonist ivuxolimab in advanced cancers. Across the study: The study gave patients intravenous ivuxolimab at 0.01 to 10 mg/kg every 2 weeks. Dose-escalation patients suffered from hepatocellular carcinoma, melanoma, renal cell or head and neck cancer. From roughly 20 to 85 years was the age range, with a mean of roughly 64 years, and roughly 83% were male.

Note on this clone: Antigen specificity is unknown.

Study results and limitations: The study did not work out the antigen specificity of the expanded peripheral T cells.

V dropped 1 base and J dropped 0 bases, with 3 bases sitting between them. This CDR3 is 14 amino acids long. Germline-derived CDR1 and CDR2 are MGHRA and YSYEKL. Assay: immunoSEQ multiplex PCR; the TCRdb copy retains only in-frame clones and omits some. The profile covers approximately 99,000 clones, with approximately 95% appearing a single time and 2% to 2.5% taken by the ten largest. The sample was CD4+ or CD8+ T cells sorted from blood, taken in a trial of the OX40 agonist ivuxolimab. This receptor was taken from an adult with an advanced solid tumor such as melanoma, head and neck, liver or kidney cancer. The chain is built from TRBV4-1 and TRBJ2-2; unclear D gene. The CDR3 region has the DNA TGCGCCAGCAGCCAAGTCCCGAACACCGGGGAGCTGTTTTTT. Its protein product is CASSQVPNTGELFF.